This T cell receptor beta chain was profiled in a study of response to subunit inactivated influenza vaccine. TCRdb fed the RT-PCR reads into MiXCR, producing one record per CDR3 protein. This sample has about 650,000 distinct CDR3 sequences; less than 15% occur once, and the top ten carry about 7.4%. Germline assignment: CDR1 SEHNR and CDR2 FQNEAQ (reference sequence). The V gene lost 7 bases and the J gene lost 8 bases, with 8 bases spanning the gap. The CDR3 extends over 11 amino acids. This clonotype has just a few counts. The V and J genes are TRBV7-9 and TRBJ2-2; D call uncertain. Sequencing was performed on PBMCs from blood, taken 14 to 15 days before vaccination. The sequence derives from a man in his forties or fifties who received an inactivated influenza vaccine. This CDR3 is CASTTEGELFF. Here the CDR3 DNA reads TGTGCCAGCACCACCGAGGGGGAGCTGTTTTTT.